These T cell receptor beta chains were read from a single sample in a study of Graves' ophthalmopathy and Graves' hyperthyroidism. TCRdb re-analysed the multiplex PCR reads in MiXCR, keeping a single row per CDR3 protein. This table holds 500,000 to 700,000 distinct CDR3 sequences, approximately 37% found once. The source material was peripheral blood or thyroid tissue (not recorded which). These receptors all stem from an adult man with Graves' hyperthyroidism. Each CDR3 is given with its conserved first and last residue. The order of the fields is J gene, V gene, D gene, clone size, CDR3 protein, CDR3 DNA. D genes are given only for firm matches. Only some rows state a clone size, as once, few, many or a class for expanded clones.

j_call: TRBJ1-1
v_call: TRBV29-1
d_call: .
clone_size: many
cdr3_aa: CSASTGNTEAFF
cdr3_nt: TGCAGCGCCTCCACAGGGAACACTGAAGCTTTCTTT

j_call: TRBJ2-5
v_call: TRBV5-1
d_call: .
clone_size: many
cdr3_aa: CASSNHRQALTQETQYF
cdr3_nt: TGCGCCAGCTCCAACCACCGCCAGGCCCTAACCCAAGAGACCCAGTACTTC

j_call: TRBJ2-7
v_call: TRBV5-6
d_call: TRBD1
clone_size: many
cdr3_aa: CASSRDRGKRTYYEQYF
cdr3_nt: TGTGCCAGCAGCCGGGACAGGGGCAAGCGAACCTACTACGAGCAGTACTTC

j_call: TRBJ1-6
v_call: TRBV12-3/TRBV12-4
d_call: .
clone_size: many
cdr3_aa: CASSLPRINSPLHF
cdr3_nt: TGTGCCAGCAGTTTACCACGGATTAATTCACCCCTCCACTTT

j_call: TRBJ2-7
v_call: TRBV10-2
d_call: .
clone_size: few
cdr3_aa: CASSARGLTYEQYF
cdr3_nt: TGCGCCAGCAGTGCTCGGGGGCTGACCTACGAGCAGTACTTC

j_call: TRBJ1-1
v_call: TRBV10-3
d_call: TRBD1
clone_size: many
cdr3_aa: CAITGQGNEAFF
cdr3_nt: TGTGCCATCACCGGACAGGGAAATGAAGCTTTCTTT

j_call: TRBJ1-1
v_call: TRBV11-2
d_call: TRBD1
clone_size: many
cdr3_aa: CASSYRDRNTEAFF
cdr3_nt: TGTGCCAGCAGCTACCGGGACAGGAACACTGAAGCTTTCTTT

j_call: TRBJ1-5
v_call: TRBV6-1
d_call: TRBD1
clone_size: many
cdr3_aa: CASTSGQWDNQPQHF
cdr3_nt: TGTGCCAGCACCTCGGGACAGTGGGACAATCAGCCCCAGCATTTT

j_call: TRBJ1-1
v_call: TRBV5-8
d_call: .
clone_size: .
cdr3_aa: CASTTGANTEAFF
cdr3_nt: TGTGCCAGCACCACGGGGGCGAACACTGAAGCTTTCTTT

j_call: TRBJ1-1
v_call: TRBV24-1
d_call: TRBD1
clone_size: many
cdr3_aa: CATSERTGLITEAFF
cdr3_nt: TGTGCCACCAGTGAGCGGACAGGGTTGATCACTGAAGCTTTCTTT

j_call: TRBJ2-2
v_call: TRBV20-1
d_call: .
clone_size: many
cdr3_aa: CSASIAGTGELFF
cdr3_nt: TGCAGTGCTAGTATTGCAGGCACCGGGGAGCTGTTTTTT

j_call: TRBJ2-1
v_call: TRBV9
d_call: TRBD2
clone_size: .
cdr3_aa: CASSASGSTYNEQFF
cdr3_nt: TGTGCCAGCAGCGCTAGCGGGAGCACTTACAATGAGCAGTTCTTC

j_call: TRBJ2-7
v_call: TRBV30
d_call: .
clone_size: .
cdr3_aa: CAWIWRDEQYF
cdr3_nt: TGTGCCTGGATATGGAGGGACGAGCAGTACTTC

j_call: TRBJ2-5
v_call: TRBV25-1
d_call: .
clone_size: .
cdr3_aa: CASKLIRGDREAQYF
cdr3_nt: TGTGCCAGCAAGCTAATCAGGGGTGACCGGGAGGCCCAGTACTTC

j_call: TRBJ1-4
v_call: TRBV7-3
d_call: .
clone_size: few
cdr3_aa: CASSLRREKLFF
cdr3_nt: TGTGCCAGCAGCTTAAGGAGGGAAAAACTGTTTTTT

j_call: TRBJ2-5
v_call: TRBV7-2
d_call: .
clone_size: .
cdr3_aa: CASSFAGGSETQYF
cdr3_nt: TGTGCCAGCAGCTTTGCTGGGGGCAGCGAGACCCAGTACTTC

j_call: TRBJ2-5
v_call: TRBV12-3/TRBV12-4
d_call: TRBD2
clone_size: .
cdr3_aa: CASSFHSASFSGGQETQYF
cdr3_nt: TGTGCCAGCAGTTTTCATTCAGCTTCGTTTAGCGGGGGACAAGAGACCCAGTACTTC

j_call: TRBJ2-5
v_call: TRBV7-9
d_call: TRBD2
clone_size: .
cdr3_aa: CASSSQRGGGTQYF
cdr3_nt: TGTGCCAGCAGTTCTCAGCGGGGTGGCGGGACCCAGTACTTC

j_call: TRBJ2-7
v_call: TRBV7-9
d_call: TRBD1
clone_size: .
cdr3_aa: CASSLGTGVFEQYF
cdr3_nt: TGTGCCAGCAGCTTAGGGACAGGGGTTTTCGAGCAGTACTTC

j_call: TRBJ1-2
v_call: TRBV7-9
d_call: TRBD1
clone_size: .
cdr3_aa: CASSRTGGAYGYTF
cdr3_nt: TGTGCCAGCAGTCGTACAGGGGGCGCCTATGGCTACACCTTC

j_call: TRBJ2-7
v_call: TRBV20-1
d_call: .
clone_size: many
cdr3_aa: CSAGAGGSSSYEQYF
cdr3_nt: TGCAGTGCTGGGGCTGGGGGGTCTAGCTCCTACGAGCAGTACTTC

j_call: TRBJ2-7
v_call: TRBV6-6
d_call: TRBD1
clone_size: .
cdr3_aa: CTSTPGTGEQYF
cdr3_nt: TGTACCAGCACCCCCGGGACAGGGGAGCAGTACTTC

j_call: TRBJ2-5
v_call: TRBV5-1
d_call: .
clone_size: many
cdr3_aa: CASSLSTEETQYF
cdr3_nt: TGCGCCAGCAGCTTATCAACAGAAGAGACCCAGTACTTC

j_call: TRBJ1-5
v_call: TRBV6-5
d_call: .
clone_size: .
cdr3_aa: CASSYSGYQPQHF
cdr3_nt: TGTGCCAGCAGTTATTCAGGGTATCAGCCCCAGCATTTT

j_call: TRBJ2-6
v_call: TRBV10-3
d_call: TRBD1
clone_size: many
cdr3_aa: CAISESVDRAGSGANVLTF
cdr3_nt: TGTGCCATCAGTGAGTCGGTGGACAGGGCCGGCTCTGGGGCCAACGTCCTGACTTTC

j_call: TRBJ2-7
v_call: TRBV20-1
d_call: .
clone_size: once
cdr3_aa: CSARGHRSGIPCEQYF
cdr3_nt: TGCAGTGCTAGAGGACATCGGAGCGGCATCCCCTGCGAGCAGTACTTC

j_call: TRBJ1-5
v_call: TRBV7-9
d_call: .
clone_size: .
cdr3_aa: CASSLRSGVQPQHF
cdr3_nt: TGTGCCAGCAGCCTAAGATCAGGGGTCCAGCCCCAGCATTTT

j_call: TRBJ2-3
v_call: TRBV7-9
d_call: TRBD1
clone_size: .
cdr3_aa: CASSLALTGAKYF
cdr3_nt: TGTGCCAGCAGCTTGGCCCTGACAGGGGCTAAGTATTTT

j_call: TRBJ1-5
v_call: TRBV12-3/TRBV12-4
d_call: .
clone_size: .
cdr3_aa: CASRQESNQPQHF
cdr3_nt: TGTGCCAGCCGACAGGAAAGCAATCAGCCCCAGCATTTT

j_call: TRBJ1-4
v_call: TRBV7-9
d_call: .
clone_size: many
cdr3_aa: CASSGAGVNEKLFF
cdr3_nt: TGTGCCAGCAGCGGTGCCGGGGTTAATGAAAAACTGTTTTTT

j_call: TRBJ1-3
v_call: TRBV4-1
d_call: TRBD1
clone_size: few
cdr3_aa: CASSPGQASGNTIYF
cdr3_nt: TGCGCCAGCAGCCCGGGACAGGCCTCTGGAAACACCATATATTTT

j_call: TRBJ1-3
v_call: TRBV19
d_call: .
clone_size: many
cdr3_aa: CASSLTDYSGNTIYF
cdr3_nt: TGTGCCAGTAGTCTAACAGATTACTCTGGAAACACCATATATTTT

j_call: TRBJ2-5
v_call: TRBV15
d_call: TRBD2
clone_size: .
cdr3_aa: CATSTGGGRETQYF
cdr3_nt: TGTGCCACCAGCACCGGGGGGGGCAGGGAGACCCAGTACTTC

j_call: TRBJ2-2
v_call: TRBV29-1
d_call: TRBD2
clone_size: many
cdr3_aa: CSVVGSREGHSGELFF
cdr3_nt: TGCAGCGTTGTAGGATCGCGGGAGGGCCATAGCGGGGAGCTGTTTTTT

j_call: TRBJ1-6
v_call: TRBV7-9
d_call: TRBD1
clone_size: .
cdr3_aa: CASSIGQGAEYYNSPLHF
cdr3_nt: TGTGCCAGTAGTATCGGACAGGGCGCAGAATATTATAATTCACCCCTCCACTTT

j_call: TRBJ1-2
v_call: TRBV7-3
d_call: TRBD1
clone_size: many
cdr3_aa: CASSLGQGSVDGYTF
cdr3_nt: TGTGCCAGCAGCTTAGGACAGGGGTCTGTGGATGGCTACACCTTC

j_call: TRBJ2-1
v_call: TRBV24-1
d_call: TRBD2
clone_size: .
cdr3_aa: CATSDFSGTSVAEQFF
cdr3_nt: TGTGCCACCAGTGATTTCTCCGGGACTAGCGTTGCTGAGCAGTTCTTC

j_call: TRBJ2-3
v_call: TRBV6-1
d_call: TRBD1
clone_size: .
cdr3_aa: CASSQDLGTVTDTQYF
cdr3_nt: TGTGCCAGCAGCCAAGATTTGGGGACAGTAACAGATACGCAGTATTTT